The 9 T cell receptor beta chains given below trace back to one sample, sequenced in a study of cytomegalovirus exposure and HLA in healthy donors. Amplification used 60 Vbeta primers and 13 Jbeta primers. The repertoire was sequenced with immunoSEQ multiplex PCR; TCRdb's copy has only in-frame clones and lacks some. The data show more than 150,000 clones, 75% seen once. The sequenced sample consisted of PBMCs. These receptors were taken from a middle-aged woman in good health and CMV-seropositive.

This chain connects TRBV28 to TRBJ2-1; 15 bases fit TRBD2. V lost 6 bases to trimming and J lost 10 bases; unmatched junction nucleotides: 7. There are 15 residues in the CDR3. Looked up from germline, CDR1 is MDHEN and CDR2 is SYDVKM. As DNA, the CDR3 is TGTGCCAGCAGCAGCGGACTAGCGGGAGGGAACGAGCAGTTCTTC. Translating gives CASSSGLAGGNEQFF.

The V and J genes are TRBV2 and TRBJ1-2; perhaps TRBD1 as D (5 bases). The CDR3 is made up of 15 amino acids. V lost 2 bases and J 8 bases, leaving 18 bases between the germline ends. CDR1 is SNHLY, CDR2 FYNNEI, per germline. This CDR3 is CASSEIIGVPSGYTF. For the CDR3, the DNA is TGTGCCAGCAGTGAAATTATAGGGGTCCCGTCAGGCTACACCTTC.

The gene calls are TRBV7-9 and TRBJ2-5; maybe TRBD2 (6 bases). The CDR3 spans 15 residues. V lost 4 bases and J 2 bases, leaving 14 bases between the germline ends. Germline V gene data show CDR1 as SEHNR and CDR2 as FQNEAQ (reference sequence). The CDR3 coding sequence is TGTGCCAGCAGCTCCCCGGGAGACATACAAGAGACCCAGTACTTC. Translated, it gives CASSSPGDIQETQYF.

The V gene is TRBV19, the J gene TRBJ2-1; 12 nucleotides align to TRBD2. V trimming: 7 bases; J trimming: 2 bases; junction bases outside the gene matches: 9. The CDR3 has 17 residues. Germline V gene sequence: CDR1 LNHDA, CDR2 SQIVND (reference sequence). Written as DNA, the CDR3 is TGTGCCAGTAAGGCTAGCGGGAGGGCCGGGACCTACAATGAGCAGTTCTTC. Protein sequence: CASKASGRAGTYNEQFF.

This clone was counted a single time. The rearrangement uses TRBV19 and TRBJ1-6; D possibly corresponds to TRBD1 (6 bases). Trimming cost V 3 bases and J 2 bases, with 14 bases left between them. Germline assignment: CDR1 LNHDA and CDR2 SQIVND (reference sequence). CDR3 length: 17 residues. DNA of the CDR3: TGTGCCAGTAGTATGAGAAGCCGGGACACCTATAATTCACCCCTCCACTTT. It encodes CASSMRSRDTYNSPLHF. Together with reference TRBV19 and TRBJ1-6, the CDR3 gives the full variable domain: DGGITQSPKYLFRKEGQNVTLSCEQNLNHDAMYWYRQDPGQGLRLIYYSQIVNDFQKGDIAEGYSVSREKKESFPLTVTSAQKNPTAFYLCASSMRSRDTYNSPLHFGNGTRLTVT.

For this clone: This sample includes further DNA sequences coding for the same CDR3. V is TRBV2 and J is TRBJ1-5; D call uncertain. Germline CDR1 is SNHLY and CDR2 is FYNNEI. Trimming pared 0 bases from V and 5 bases from J, leaving 8 bases between. The CDR3 consists of 14 residues. DNA for the CDR3: TGTGCCAGCAGTGAAGCAAGCTTATATCAGCCCCAGCATTTT. The encoded protein is CASSEASLYQPQHF.

This chain uses TRBV4-2 with TRBJ2-7; unclear D gene. This CDR3 has 16 amino acids. Per the germline V gene, CDR1 is LGHNA and CDR2 is YNFKEQ. V lost 2 bases, J lost 7 bases, and 21 bases lay in between. CDR3 in amino acids: CASSQLALPGYKEQYF. The CDR3 coding sequence is TGTGCCAGCAGCCAATTAGCTCTTCCCGGGTATAAGGAGCAGTACTTC.

The gene calls are TRBV5-1 and TRBJ2-5, with 10 bases aligning to TRBD1. Germline CDR1 and CDR2: SGHRS and YFSETQ. The CDR3 covers 16 residues. V shed 7 bases and J 1 base; nucleotides not matched to a gene: 10. The DNA of the CDR3 is TGCGCCAGCGGACGACGACAGGGGGCGCGCCAAGAGACCCAGTACTTC. Translated: CASGRRQGARQETQYF.

This chain connects TRBV28 to TRBJ2-5; 8 bases are shared with TRBD2. The DNA end is more similar to TRBJ2-7, so the J call may be wrong. The CDR3 has 14 amino acids. Germline V lookup: CDR1 MDHEN, CDR2 SYDVKM. Here the CDR3 DNA reads TGTGCCAGCAGCCGGGGGGGGCCTCCCTACGAGCAGTACTTC. Translating gives CASSRGGPPYEQYF.